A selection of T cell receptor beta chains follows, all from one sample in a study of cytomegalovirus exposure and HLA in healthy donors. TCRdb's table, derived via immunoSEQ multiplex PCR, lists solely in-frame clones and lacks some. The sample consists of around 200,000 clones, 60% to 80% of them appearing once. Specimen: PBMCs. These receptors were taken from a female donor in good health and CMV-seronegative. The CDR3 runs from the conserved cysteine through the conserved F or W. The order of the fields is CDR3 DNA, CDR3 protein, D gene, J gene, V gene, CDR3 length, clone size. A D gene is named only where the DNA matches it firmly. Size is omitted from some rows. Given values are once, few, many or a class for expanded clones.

CDR3 DNA: TGCGCCAGCAGCCAAGATCGGGTAGACTCCTACGAGCAGTACTTC; CDR3 protein: CASSQDRVDSYEQYF; D gene: .; J gene: TRBJ2-7; V gene: TRBV4-3; CDR3 length: 15; clone size: .
CDR3 DNA: TGTGCCAGCAGTTTACAGGGTAGAATTGTGTATGGCTACACCTTC; CDR3 protein: CASSLQGRIVYGYTF; D gene: .; J gene: TRBJ1-2; V gene: TRBV28; CDR3 length: 15; clone size: .
CDR3 DNA: TGTGCCAGCAGTGAATACGAGGGGGCGGGAGAGACCCAGTACTTC; CDR3 protein: CASSEYEGAGETQYF; D gene: TRBD1; J gene: TRBJ2-5; V gene: TRBV25-1; CDR3 length: 15; clone size: .
CDR3 DNA: TGTGCCAGCAGCTGGGGGACAGTAAATGAAAAACTGTTTTTT; CDR3 protein: CASSWGTVNEKLFF; D gene: TRBD1; J gene: TRBJ1-4; V gene: TRBV5-4; CDR3 length: 14; clone size: .
CDR3 DNA: TGTGCCAGCAGTTTATGGGGGGGAGGTACAGAGACCCAGTACTTC; CDR3 protein: CASSLWGGGTETQYF; D gene: .; J gene: TRBJ2-5; V gene: TRBV28; CDR3 length: 15; clone size: .
CDR3 DNA: TGTGCCAGCTCACCAACGGTAGCGGGGTACAATGAGCAGTTCTTC; CDR3 protein: CASSPTVAGYNEQFF; D gene: TRBD2; J gene: TRBJ2-1; V gene: TRBV18; CDR3 length: 15; clone size: once
CDR3 DNA: TGTGCCAGTAGCGGGAGTGTGAGCACCGGGGAGCTGTTTTTT; CDR3 protein: CASSGSVSTGELFF; D gene: .; J gene: TRBJ2-2; V gene: TRBV19; CDR3 length: 14; clone size: .
CDR3 DNA: TGTGCCAGCAGCTTAGGGCTGCAGGCTCAGGGCTTCTACGAGCAGTACTTC; CDR3 protein: CASSLGLQAQGFYEQYF; D gene: .; J gene: TRBJ2-7; V gene: TRBV7-9; CDR3 length: 17; clone size: .
CDR3 DNA: TGTGCCACCCAGGTGGACGGGAGAAACTATGGCTACACCTTC; CDR3 protein: CATQVDGRNYGYTF; D gene: .; J gene: TRBJ1-2; V gene: TRBV19; CDR3 length: 14; clone size: .
CDR3 DNA: TGTGCCAGCAGCTTAGCGTGGCAGGGGGTAGCCAAAAACATTCAGTACTTC; CDR3 protein: CASSLAWQGVAKNIQYF; D gene: TRBD1; J gene: TRBJ2-4; V gene: TRBV7-9; CDR3 length: 17; clone size: .
CDR3 DNA: TGTGCCTCGAGGGGGACAGGGGGCTCAAATACGCAGTATTTT; CDR3 protein: CASRGTGGSNTQYF; D gene: TRBD1; J gene: TRBJ2-3; V gene: TRBV28; CDR3 length: 14; clone size: .
CDR3 DNA: TGTGCCAGCAGCTTGGGAGGTCAGCCCCAGCATTTT; CDR3 protein: CASSLGGQPQHF; D gene: .; J gene: TRBJ1-5; V gene: TRBV7-9; CDR3 length: 12; clone size: few
CDR3 DNA: TGTGCCAGTAGTTTAATAGGGACTAGCGATAACGGGGAGCTGTTTTTT; CDR3 protein: CASSLIGTSDNGELFF; D gene: TRBD2; J gene: TRBJ2-2; V gene: TRBV19; CDR3 length: 16; clone size: .
CDR3 DNA: TGTGCCAGCAGCATTACCACGGGGGAGCAGTTCTTC; CDR3 protein: CASSITTGEQFF; D gene: .; J gene: TRBJ2-1; V gene: TRBV2; CDR3 length: 12; clone size: few
CDR3 DNA: TGTGCCAGCAGTTTATTACAGGGGGCCTACGAGCAGTACTTC; CDR3 protein: CASSLLQGAYEQYF; D gene: TRBD1; J gene: TRBJ2-7; V gene: TRBV28; CDR3 length: 14; clone size: once
CDR3 DNA: TGTGCCAGCAGCTCGCGACTGGAGGCGACCCAGTACTTC; CDR3 protein: CASSSRLEATQYF; D gene: .; J gene: TRBJ2-5; V gene: TRBV7-8; CDR3 length: 13; clone size: .
CDR3 DNA: TGTGCCATCAGTCCATCTCAGAACACCTACGAGCAGTACTTC; CDR3 protein: CAISPSQNTYEQYF; D gene: .; J gene: TRBJ2-7; V gene: TRBV10-3; CDR3 length: 14; clone size: .
CDR3 DNA: TGTGCCAGCTCACCACAGGGGATTTACAATGAGCAGTTCTTC; CDR3 protein: CASSPQGIYNEQFF; D gene: .; J gene: TRBJ2-1; V gene: TRBV18; CDR3 length: 14; clone size: .
CDR3 DNA: TGCAGCGTGGATGACAGGTCCTATGGCTACACCTTC; CDR3 protein: CSVDDRSYGYTF; D gene: .; J gene: TRBJ1-2; V gene: TRBV29-1; CDR3 length: 12; clone size: .
CDR3 DNA: TGTGCCAGCAGTTACCCTCAGGGGACGGGGAACACTGAAGCTTTCTTT; CDR3 protein: CASSYPQGTGNTEAFF; D gene: .; J gene: TRBJ1-1; V gene: TRBV6-5; CDR3 length: 16; clone size: .
CDR3 DNA: TGCGCCAGCAGCCCGACAGGGATGAACACTGAAGCTTTCTTT; CDR3 protein: CASSPTGMNTEAFF; D gene: TRBD1; J gene: TRBJ1-1; V gene: TRBV5-1; CDR3 length: 14; clone size: .
CDR3 DNA: TGTGCCAGCAGCCAACGGACAGGGGGACGATCGCGCACTGAAGCTTTCTTT; CDR3 protein: CASSQRTGGRSRTEAFF; D gene: TRBD1; J gene: TRBJ1-1; V gene: TRBV28; CDR3 length: 17; clone size: .
CDR3 DNA: TGTGCCAGCAGAAGACAGGGGATAAAGAACACTGAAGCTTTCTTT; CDR3 protein: CASRRQGIKNTEAFF; D gene: TRBD1; J gene: TRBJ1-1; V gene: TRBV6-6; CDR3 length: 15; clone size: .
CDR3 DNA: TGTGCCAGCAGTTTAAAGGGGGTAAAACCCTACGAGCAGTACTTC; CDR3 protein: CASSLKGVKPYEQYF; D gene: .; J gene: TRBJ2-7; V gene: TRBV28; CDR3 length: 15; clone size: .
CDR3 DNA: TGTGCCAGCAACCTCAGGGGTGGGGCAGAGACCCAGTACTTC; CDR3 protein: CASNLRGGAETQYF; D gene: .; J gene: TRBJ2-5; V gene: TRBV2; CDR3 length: 14; clone size: .
CDR3 DNA: TGTGCCAGTACCCCAGGTGGGTACGAAGATACGCAGTATTTT; CDR3 protein: CASTPGGYEDTQYF; D gene: .; J gene: TRBJ2-3; V gene: TRBV19; CDR3 length: 14; clone size: .
CDR3 DNA: TGTGCCAGTAAAGTCAGGGGGCGAAATGAAAAACTGTTTTTT; CDR3 protein: CASKVRGRNEKLFF; D gene: TRBD1; J gene: TRBJ1-4; V gene: TRBV19; CDR3 length: 14; clone size: .
CDR3 DNA: TGTGCCAGCAGCTTAAGTTACCGGTTAAGCACAGATACGCAGTATTTT; CDR3 protein: CASSLSYRLSTDTQYF; D gene: .; J gene: TRBJ2-3; V gene: TRBV7-2; CDR3 length: 16; clone size: .
CDR3 DNA: TGTGCCAGCAGCGTGGGTACTAGCGGCCCAGATGAGCAGTTCTTC; CDR3 protein: CASSVGTSGPDEQFF; D gene: TRBD2; J gene: TRBJ2-1; V gene: TRBV9; CDR3 length: 15; clone size: .
CDR3 DNA: TGCGCCAGCAGCCAATCGGCACAGCCGAACACCGGGGAGCTGTTTTTT; CDR3 protein: CASSQSAQPNTGELFF; D gene: .; J gene: TRBJ2-2; V gene: TRBV4-3; CDR3 length: 16; clone size: .
CDR3 DNA: TGTGCCAGTAGGATTACCCCCGAGACAGGGGCCTATCAGCCCCAGCATTTT; CDR3 protein: CASRITPETGAYQPQHF; D gene: TRBD1; J gene: TRBJ1-5; V gene: TRBV19; CDR3 length: 17; clone size: few
CDR3 DNA: TGTGCCTGGAGTCCAGGACAGGGGGCCAACTACGAGCAGTACTTC; CDR3 protein: CAWSPGQGANYEQYF; D gene: TRBD1; J gene: TRBJ2-7; V gene: TRBV30; CDR3 length: 15; clone size: .
CDR3 DNA: TGTGCCAGCAGGGAAGCGGGGGGGCTGTACAATGAGCAGTTCTTC; CDR3 protein: CASREAGGLYNEQFF; D gene: TRBD2; J gene: TRBJ2-1; V gene: TRBV2; CDR3 length: 15; clone size: .
CDR3 DNA: TGCGCCAGCAGCCAAGTCGCAGGGTTCACAGATACGCAGTATTTT; CDR3 protein: CASSQVAGFTDTQYF; D gene: .; J gene: TRBJ2-3; V gene: TRBV4-3; CDR3 length: 15; clone size: .
CDR3 DNA: TGTGCCAGCAGAGAACAGGGGAACACTGAAGCTTTCTTT; CDR3 protein: CASREQGNTEAFF; D gene: .; J gene: TRBJ1-1; V gene: TRBV6-5; CDR3 length: 13; clone size: .
CDR3 DNA: TGTGCCAGCAGAGAAGGAGGGGAACACTATGGCTACACCTTC; CDR3 protein: CASREGGEHYGYTF; D gene: .; J gene: TRBJ1-2; V gene: TRBV28; CDR3 length: 14; clone size: .